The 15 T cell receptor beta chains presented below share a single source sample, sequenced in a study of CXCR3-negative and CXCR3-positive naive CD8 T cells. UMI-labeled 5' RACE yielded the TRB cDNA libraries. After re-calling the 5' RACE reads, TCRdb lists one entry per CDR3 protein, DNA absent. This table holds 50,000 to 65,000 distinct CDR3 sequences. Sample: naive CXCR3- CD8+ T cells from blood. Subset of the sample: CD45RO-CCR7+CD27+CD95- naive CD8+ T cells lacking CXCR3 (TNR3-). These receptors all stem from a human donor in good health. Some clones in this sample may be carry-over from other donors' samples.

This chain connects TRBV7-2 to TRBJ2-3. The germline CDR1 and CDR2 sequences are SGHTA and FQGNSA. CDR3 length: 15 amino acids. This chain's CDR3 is CASSLPRKGTDTQYF.

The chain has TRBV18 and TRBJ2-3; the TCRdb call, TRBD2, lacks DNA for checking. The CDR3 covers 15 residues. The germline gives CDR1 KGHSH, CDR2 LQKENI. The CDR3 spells CASSSGTSGTDTQYF.

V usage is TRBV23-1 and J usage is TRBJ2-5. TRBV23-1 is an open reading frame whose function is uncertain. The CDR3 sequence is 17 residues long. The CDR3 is CASSQFILGPPFGTQYF.

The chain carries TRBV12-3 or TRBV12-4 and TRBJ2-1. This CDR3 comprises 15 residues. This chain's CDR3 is CASSFSVSTYNEQFF.

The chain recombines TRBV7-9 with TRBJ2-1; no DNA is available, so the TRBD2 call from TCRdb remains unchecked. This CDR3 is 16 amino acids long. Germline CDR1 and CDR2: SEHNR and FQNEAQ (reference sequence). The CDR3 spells CASRPASGGTYNEQFF.

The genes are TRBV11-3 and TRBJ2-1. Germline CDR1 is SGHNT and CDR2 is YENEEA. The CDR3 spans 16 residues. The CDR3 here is CASSLGIQSSYNEQFF.

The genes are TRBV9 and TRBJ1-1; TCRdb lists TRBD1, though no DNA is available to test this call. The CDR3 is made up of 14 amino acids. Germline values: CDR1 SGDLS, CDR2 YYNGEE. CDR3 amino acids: CASSAGGENTEAFF. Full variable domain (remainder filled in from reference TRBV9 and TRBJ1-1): DSGVTQTPKHLITATGQRVTLRCSPRSGDLSVYWYQQSLDQGLQFLIQYYNGEERAKGNILERFSAQQFPDLHSELNLSSLELGDSALYFCASSAGGENTEAFFGQGTRLTVV.

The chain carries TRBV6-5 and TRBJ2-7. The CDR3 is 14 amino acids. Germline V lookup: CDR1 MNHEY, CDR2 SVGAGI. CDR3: CASSYSAQAYEQYF.

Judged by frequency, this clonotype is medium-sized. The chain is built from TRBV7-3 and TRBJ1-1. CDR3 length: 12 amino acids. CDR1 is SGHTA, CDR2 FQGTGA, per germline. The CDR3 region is CASSSDGAEAFF.

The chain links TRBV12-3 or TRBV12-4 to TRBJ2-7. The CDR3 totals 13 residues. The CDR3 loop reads CASSFSFVYEQYF.

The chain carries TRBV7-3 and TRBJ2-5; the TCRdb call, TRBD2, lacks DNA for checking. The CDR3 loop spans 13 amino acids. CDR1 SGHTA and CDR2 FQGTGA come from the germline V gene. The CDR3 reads CASSRAGEETQYF. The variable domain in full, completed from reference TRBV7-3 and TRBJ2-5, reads GAGVSQTPSNKVTEKGKYVELRCDPISGHTALYWYRQSLGQGPEFLIYFQGTGAADDSGLPNDRFFAVRPEGSVSTLKIQRTERGDSAVYLCASSRAGEETQYFGPGTRLLVL.

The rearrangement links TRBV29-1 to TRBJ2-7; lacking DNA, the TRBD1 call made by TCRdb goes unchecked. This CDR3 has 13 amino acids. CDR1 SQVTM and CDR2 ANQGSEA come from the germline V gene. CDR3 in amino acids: CSVRKGDRYEQYF.

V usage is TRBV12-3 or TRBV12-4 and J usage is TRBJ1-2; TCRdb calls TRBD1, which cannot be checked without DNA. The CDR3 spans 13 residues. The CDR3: CASTLQGDYGYTF.

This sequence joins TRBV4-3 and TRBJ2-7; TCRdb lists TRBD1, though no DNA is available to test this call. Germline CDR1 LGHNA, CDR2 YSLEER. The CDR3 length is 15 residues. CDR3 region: CASSQGTGGLYEQYF.

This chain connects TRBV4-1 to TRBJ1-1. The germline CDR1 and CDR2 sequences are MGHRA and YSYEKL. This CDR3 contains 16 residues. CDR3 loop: CASSQDLRGMNTEAFF.